The entry below gives a single T cell receptor (beta chain) sequence along with its context. Sequencing used immunoSEQ multiplex PCR; TCRdb keeps in-frame clones, though not all of them. The sample lists more than 1,200,000 clones; less than 99% were seen once. These data belong to a study of shared clonotypes between healthy human individuals. The wider study: Samples came from a couple of female and three male donors aged 18 to 49.

Trimming took off 2 bases at V and 1 base at J, with 12 bases between the two ends. The CDR3 extends over 15 amino acids. CDR1 and CDR2 from the germline V gene are MDHEN and SYDVKM. V is TRBV28 and J is TRBJ2-7; tentatively, D is TRBD2 (7 bases). This receptor was taken from a young man in good health. Sequencing was performed on naive CD4+ T cells sorted from blood. Specified subset: CD45RA+ positively selected. CDR3 sequence reads: CASSLIGGGSYEQYF. Written as DNA, the CDR3 is TGTGCCAGCAGTTTAATAGGGGGAGGGTCCTACGAGCAGTACTTC.